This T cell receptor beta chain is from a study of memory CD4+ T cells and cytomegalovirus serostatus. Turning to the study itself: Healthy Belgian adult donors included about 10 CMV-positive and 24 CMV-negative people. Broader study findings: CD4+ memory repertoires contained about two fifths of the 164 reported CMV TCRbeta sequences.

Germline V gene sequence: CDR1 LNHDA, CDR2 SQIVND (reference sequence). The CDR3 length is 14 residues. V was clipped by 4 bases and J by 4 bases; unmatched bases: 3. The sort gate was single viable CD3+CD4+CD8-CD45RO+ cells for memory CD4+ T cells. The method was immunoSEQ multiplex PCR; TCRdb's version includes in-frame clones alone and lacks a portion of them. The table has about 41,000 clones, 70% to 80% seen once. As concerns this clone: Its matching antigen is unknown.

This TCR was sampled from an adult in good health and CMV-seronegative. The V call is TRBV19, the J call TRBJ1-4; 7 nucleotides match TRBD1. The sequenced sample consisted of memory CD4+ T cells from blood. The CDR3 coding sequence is TGTGCCAGTAGTAGGGGACAGCATAATGAAAAACTGTTTTTT. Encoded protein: CASSRGQHNEKLFF.